Shown below are 3 T cell receptor beta chains from a single sample sequenced in a study of T cell clones after liver transplantation. The protocol was immunoSEQ multiplex PCR, while the TCRdb copy is restricted to in-frame clones and leaves out a portion. Altogether some 59,000 clones are present, about 70% being singletons, with the ten largest covering nearly 10%. The sequencing used CD4+ T cells from blood, collected at the 22-month timepoint. All receptors come from a human patient who received a liver transplant. Some T cells may arise from the graft donor.

The V and J genes are TRBV28 and TRBJ1-2; a weak D match, TRBD1 (5 bases). Germline CDR1 reads MDHEN; CDR2 reads SYDVKM. This CDR3 region has 14 residues. V shed 5 bases and J shed 2 bases, with 12 bases lying between them. The CDR3 protein is CASSLERQNYGYTF. The DNA of the CDR3 is TGTGCCAGCAGTCTCGAACGACAGAACTATGGCTACACCTTC.

This chain links TRBV5-4 with TRBJ2-3; 12 nucleotides line up with TRBD2. The ends lost 4 bases at V and 6 bases at J; junction bases unmatched: 9. The germline CDR1 and CDR2 sequences are SGHNT and YYREEE (reference sequence). CDR3 length equals 16 residues. DNA of the CDR3: TGTGCCAGCAGCGCCGGACTAGCGGGACCCGGGGATACGCAGTATTTT. It codes for CASSAGLAGPGDTQYF.

The rearrangement joins TRBV6-5 to TRBJ2-2; 7 nucleotides align to TRBD2. The CDR3 consists of 13 residues. Germline V gene sequence: CDR1 MNHEY, CDR2 SVGAGI. V dropped 11 bases and J dropped 0; count of bases not matched to a gene: 3. The chain's CDR3 is CAAGRANTGELFF. In nucleotides, the CDR3 is TGTGCCGCTGGGAGGGCGAACACCGGGGAGCTGTTTTTT.